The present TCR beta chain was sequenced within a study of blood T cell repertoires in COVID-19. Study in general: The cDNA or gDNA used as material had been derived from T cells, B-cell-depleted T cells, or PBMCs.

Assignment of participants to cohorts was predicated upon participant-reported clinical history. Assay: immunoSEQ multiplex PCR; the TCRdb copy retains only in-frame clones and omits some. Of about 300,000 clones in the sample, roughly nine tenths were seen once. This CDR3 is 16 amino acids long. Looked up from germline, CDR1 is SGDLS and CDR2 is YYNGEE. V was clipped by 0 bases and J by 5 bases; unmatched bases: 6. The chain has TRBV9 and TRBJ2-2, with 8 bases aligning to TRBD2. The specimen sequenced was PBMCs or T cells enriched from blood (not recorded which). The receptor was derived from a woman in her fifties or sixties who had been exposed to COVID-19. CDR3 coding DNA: TGTGCCAGCAGCGTAGGCGGGGGGCCGCGGACCGGGGAGCTGTTTTTT. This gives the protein CASSVGGGPRTGELFF.